These 13 T cell receptor beta chains were sequenced from one sample in a study of cytomegalovirus exposure and HLA in healthy donors. PCR amplification relied on 60 Vbeta primers (plus 13 Jbeta primers). Libraries were prepared by immunoSEQ multiplex PCR; TCRdb keeps only in-frame clonotypes and omits some of them. The table has about 150,000 clones, nearly 80% seen once. Sequencing was carried out using PBMCs. The receptors stem from a man aged 30 to 39 in good health and CMV-seropositive.

The chain joins TRBV6-1 to TRBJ1-1; the match to TRBD1 covers 11 bases. The CDR3 runs to 17 residues. Germline V gene sequence: CDR1 MNHNS, CDR2 SASEGT. The V gene end was trimmed by 5 bases and the J gene end by 0 bases; junction bases not matched to a gene: 8. The CDR3 is CASSKGQGARVNTEAFF. CDR3 in DNA: TGTGCCAGCAGTAAAGGACAGGGGGCGCGGGTGAACACTGAAGCTTTCTTT.

The genes are TRBV4-2 and TRBJ1-6, with 9 positions matching TRBD1. The germline V gene encodes CDR1 LGHNA and CDR2 YNFKEQ. The V and J ends lost 0 bases and 9 bases, in that order; junction bases with no gene match: 3. The CDR3 has 15 amino acids. The CDR3 loop is CASSQEGTGSSPLHF. CDR3 bases: TGTGCCAGCAGCCAAGAGGGGACAGGGTCTTCACCCCTCCACTTT.

A word on this clone: A much larger clone lies one base from this, so it may be a read error. V usage is TRBV7-3 and J usage is TRBJ1-1; D might be TRBD1 (6 bases). V lost 3 bases, J lost 0 bases, and 8 bases lay in between. The germline V gene encodes CDR1 SGHTA and CDR2 FQGTGA. The CDR3 is 14 amino acids. CDR3 DNA: TGTGCCAGCAGCTTTGGACAGATGAACACTGAAGCTTTCTTT. Amino acid sequence: CASSFGQMNTEAFF.

CDR3 loop: CAISEGREDTQYF. CDR3 nucleotide sequence: TGTGCCATCAGTGAGGGGAGGGAAGATACGCAGTATTTT. The V and J genes are TRBV10-3 and TRBJ2-3; 7 nucleotides align to TRBD2. Germline V CDR1 and CDR2: ENHRY, SYGVKD. J was trimmed by 5 bases and V by 2 bases; bases with no gene match: 1. The CDR3 loop spans 13 amino acids.

The sample holds one count of this clone. The chain has TRBV2 and TRBJ2-7; 7 nucleotides line up with TRBD1. Trimming took 4 bases from V and 2 from J; bases not matched to a gene: 5. The CDR3 is 14 residues long. Germline CDR1 reads SNHLY; CDR2 reads FYNNEI. The CDR3 loop reads CASSVRTGTYEQYF. CDR3 DNA sequence: TGTGCCAGCAGTGTAAGGACAGGCACCTACGAGCAGTACTTC.

V is TRBV9 and J is TRBJ2-2; TRBD1 matches 8 bases. There are 15 residues in the CDR3. Germline CDR1 is SGDLS and CDR2 is YYNGEE. V was pared by 3 bases and J by 4 bases, with 5 bases of the junction left unmatched. CDR3 sequence (DNA): TGTGCCAGCAGCGGACCCAGGGGGCTCACCGGGGAGCTGTTTTTT. It encodes CASSGPRGLTGELFF.

The chain employs TRBV5-1 and TRBJ1-1; a possible D gene is TRBD1 (5 bases). Trimming took off 4 bases at V and 3 bases at J, with 19 bases between the two ends. The CDR3 is 16 residues long. Germline V lookup: CDR1 SGHRS, CDR2 YFSETQ. The DNA for the CDR3 is TGCGCCAGCAGCACCGACACAGGCTCGTGGGACACTGAAGCTTTCTTT. Translated, it gives CASSTDTGSWDTEAFF.

This chain connects TRBV2 to TRBJ2-7; possible D gene TRBD2, 5 bases. The V and J ends lost 5 bases and 7 bases respectively, with 18 bases between them. Germline CDR1 is SNHLY and CDR2 is FYNNEI. The CDR3 spans 14 residues. The CDR3 bases are TGTGCCAGCAGTCTTGGTGGGATTGGAGGTGAGCAGTACTTC. It codes for CASSLGGIGGEQYF.

The DNA for the CDR3 is TGCGCCAGCACCTGGGGGGACTTGCCGACCACAGATACGCAGTATTTT. It encodes CASTWGDLPTTDTQYF. This chain links TRBV5-1 with TRBJ2-3; D might be TRBD2 (6 bases). This CDR3 contains 16 residues. Germline lookup yields CDR1 SGHRS and CDR2 YFSETQ. V dropped 6 bases and J dropped 2 bases, with 19 bases sitting between them.

The table lists this clone with a few counts. Its ends do not fully match the called genes, so a read error is possible. CDR3: CASSLQGGYGYPF. For the CDR3, the DNA is TGTGCCAGCAGTTTACAGGGCGGCTATGGCTACCCCTTC. V usage is TRBV27 and J usage is TRBJ1-2; possible D gene TRBD1, 5 bases. This CDR3 is built from 13 residues. The germline CDR1 and CDR2 sequences are MNHEY and SMNVEV (reference sequence).

This clone was picked up a small number of times. The rearrangement links TRBV27 to TRBJ2-5; TRBD1 aligns across 10 bases. V was pared by 2 bases and J by 1 base, with 4 bases of the junction left unmatched. CDR3 length: 16 residues. The germline V gene encodes CDR1 MNHEY and CDR2 SMNVEV (reference sequence). CDR3: CASSLAGTGAQETQYF. CDR3 sequence (DNA): TGTGCCAGCAGTTTAGCCGGGACAGGGGCCCAAGAGACCCAGTACTTC.

About this clone: At one end the junction does not follow the germline gene, possibly because of a read error. The chain carries TRBV7-9 and TRBJ2-1; 9 positions agree with TRBD2. CDR3 size: 13 residues. Per the germline V gene, CDR1 is SEHNR and CDR2 is FQNEAQ (reference sequence). DNA for the CDR3: TGTTCCAGCAGCTTAGCGGGAGCAAATGAGCAGTTCTTC. The encoded protein is CSSSLAGANEQFF. Combining the CDR3 with reference TRBV7-9 and TRBJ2-1 gives the whole variable domain DTGVSQNPRHKITKRGQNVTFRCDPISEHNRLYWYRQTLGQGPEFLTYFQNEAQLEKSRLLSDRFSAERPKGSFSTLEIQRTEQGDSAMYLCSSSLAGANEQFFGPGTRLTVL.

The chain combines TRBV4-1 with TRBJ2-2; TRBD1 matches 8 bases. CDR3 size: 15 residues. V dropped 3 bases and J dropped 2; count of bases not matched to a gene: 2. CDR1 and CDR2 (germline): MGHRA, YSYEKL. DNA for the CDR3: TGCGCCAGCAGCCAGCAGGGGGCCAACACCGGGGAGCTGTTTTTT. Translating it yields CASSQQGANTGELFF.